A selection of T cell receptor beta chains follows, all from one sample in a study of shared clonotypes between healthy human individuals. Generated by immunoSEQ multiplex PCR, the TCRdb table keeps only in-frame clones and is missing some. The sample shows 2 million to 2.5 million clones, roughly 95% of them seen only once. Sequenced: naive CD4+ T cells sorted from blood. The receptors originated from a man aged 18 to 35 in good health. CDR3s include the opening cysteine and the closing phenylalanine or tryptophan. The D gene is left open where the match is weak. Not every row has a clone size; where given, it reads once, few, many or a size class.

CASSVAAGALFNYGYTF TGTGCCAGCAGCGTAGCTGCGGGGGCCCTTTTTAACTATGGCTACACCTTC 17 TRBV9 - TRBJ1-2 -
CASSPIGTYYGYTF TGTGCCAGCTCACCAATAGGGACATACTATGGCTACACCTTC 14 TRBV18 - TRBJ1-2 -
CASSPQGTGGVETQYF TGCGCCAGCAGCCCCCAAGGGACGGGAGGGGTAGAGACCCAGTACTTC 16 TRBV5-1 TRBD2 TRBJ2-5 once
CASMRTGVGSYEQYF TGTGCCAGCATGAGGACTGGGGTCGGGTCCTACGAGCAGTACTTC 15 TRBV6-5 - TRBJ2-7 -
CASSLALAAQYQETQYF TGTGCCAGCAGCTTGGCTTTGGCGGCCCAGTACCAAGAGACCCAGTACTTC 17 TRBV5-4 - TRBJ2-5 -
CASSLETVRNNEQFF TGTGCCAGCAGTTTAGAAACGGTGCGGAACAATGAGCAGTTCTTC 15 TRBV27 - TRBJ2-1 once
CASSLGQTAGAEAFF TGTGCCAGCAGTTTGGGACAGACCGCAGGCGCTGAAGCTTTCTTT 15 TRBV28 TRBD1 TRBJ1-1 -
CSAAVGGTQYF TGCAGTGCGGCCGTCGGAGGCACGCAGTATTTT 11 TRBV20-1 - TRBJ2-3 once
CAIRGTGEAVYGYTF TGTGCCATCAGGGGGACAGGGGAGGCGGTCTATGGCTACACCTTC 15 TRBV10-3 TRBD1 TRBJ1-2 -
CASSSPGKPELEKLFF TGTGCCAGCAGTTCCCCCGGTAAGCCAGAGCTAGAAAAACTGTTTTTT 16 TRBV11-2 - TRBJ1-4 -
CAWSGGISYNSPLHF TGTGCCTGGAGCGGAGGTATCTCCTATAATTCACCCCTCCACTTT 15 TRBV30 - TRBJ1-6 -
CASALGSGELFF TGTGCCAGTGCACTCGGGTCCGGGGAGCTGTTTTTT 12 TRBV7-9 - TRBJ2-2 -
CASSVTGNYGYTF TGTGCCAGCAGCGTGACAGGGAACTATGGCTACACCTTC 13 TRBV25-1 TRBD1 TRBJ1-2 -
CASSYDRAPYEQYF TGTGCCAGCAGTTACGACAGAGCTCCCTACGAGCAGTACTTC 14 TRBV6-5 - TRBJ2-7 -
CASSLQPVSDEAFF TGTGCCAGCAGCCTCCAGCCGGTTTCCGATGAAGCTTTCTTT 14 TRBV7-6 - TRBJ1-1 -
CASSPQGHTEAFF TGTGCCAGTAGCCCGCAGGGTCACACTGAAGCTTTCTTT 13 TRBV19 - TRBJ1-1 few
CAWTQTDGRNIMAKNIQYF TGTGCCTGGACCCAGACTGACGGACGCAACATAATGGCCAAAAACATTCAGTACTTC 19 TRBV30 - TRBJ2-4 -
CAIRDSGDEKLFF TGTGCCATTCGGGACTCTGGGGATGAAAAACTGTTTTTT 13 TRBV10-3 - TRBJ1-4 -
CASSLSGVSYNSPLHF TGTGCCAGCAGTTTATCAGGGGTATCCTATAATTCACCCCTCCACTTT 16 TRBV27 - TRBJ1-6 -
CASSDPRQGTDTQYF TGTGCCAGCAGTGATCCTCGACAAGGCACAGATACGCAGTATTTT 15 TRBV25-1 - TRBJ2-3 -
CASSHLAGGPTDTQYF TGTGCCAGCAGCCATCTAGCGGGAGGGCCGACAGATACGCAGTATTTT 16 TRBV14 TRBD2 TRBJ2-3 -
CASSPGLNTEAFF TGTGCCAGCAGCCCAGGACTTAACACTGAAGCTTTCTTT 13 TRBV11-2 - TRBJ1-1 -
CASSLRGADTQYF TGTGCCAGCAGCTTAAGGGGTGCAGATACGCAGTATTTT 13 TRBV7-2 - TRBJ2-3 -
CASSAGTGVEKLFF TGTGCCAGCAGCGCCGGGACAGGGGTAGAAAAACTGTTTTTT 14 TRBV2 TRBD1 TRBJ1-4 -